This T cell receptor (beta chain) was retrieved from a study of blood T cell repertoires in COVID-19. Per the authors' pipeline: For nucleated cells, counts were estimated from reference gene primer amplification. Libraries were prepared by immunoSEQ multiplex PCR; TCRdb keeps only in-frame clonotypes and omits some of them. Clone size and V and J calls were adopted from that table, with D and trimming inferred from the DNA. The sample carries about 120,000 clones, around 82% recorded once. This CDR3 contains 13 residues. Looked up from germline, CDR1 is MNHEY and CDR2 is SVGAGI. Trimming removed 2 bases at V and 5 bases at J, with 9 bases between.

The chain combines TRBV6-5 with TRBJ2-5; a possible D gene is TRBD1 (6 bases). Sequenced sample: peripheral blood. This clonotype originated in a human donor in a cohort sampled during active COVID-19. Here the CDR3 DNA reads TGTGCCAGCAGTTACGGGGGCTCGGAGACCCAGTACTTC. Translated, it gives CASSYGGSETQYF.